Here is one T cell receptor beta chain with its context. Its antigen is not identified. Germline V gene lookup returns CDR1 SGHAT and CDR2 FQNNGV. CDR3 length: 14 amino acids. V was clipped by 5 bases and J by 3 bases, with 14 bases between them. This sample was taken from a study of shared clonotypes between healthy human individuals. Clones were sequenced by immunoSEQ multiplex PCR, and TCRdb holds only the in-frame ones, with some missing. The sample carries 2 million to 3 million clones, roughly 93% recorded once. Study outcomes and limitations: The authors expected sequencing depth to affect clonotype sharing among donors. It was observed that roughly 4.8% of naive CD4 clonotypes were shared across a handful of donors.

The sequence was collected from a young man in good health. Some clones in this sample may be carry-over from other donors' samples. The gene calls are TRBV11-2 and TRBJ2-7; a possible D gene is TRBD1 (5 bases). Source material: naive CD4+ T cells from PBMCs. The subset was: CD45RA+ positively selected. The CDR3 DNA follows: TGTGCCAGCAGCCCTCAGGGCATACTCTACGAGCAGTACTTC. Translation gives CASSPQGILYEQYF. Using reference TRBV11-2 and TRBJ2-7 for the parts outside the CDR3, the full variable domain is EAGVAQSPRYKIIEKRQSVAFWCNPISGHATLYWYQQILGQGPKLLIQFQNNGVVDDSQLPKDRFSAERLKGVDSTLKIQPAKLEDSAVYLCASSPQGILYEQYFGPGTRLTVT.